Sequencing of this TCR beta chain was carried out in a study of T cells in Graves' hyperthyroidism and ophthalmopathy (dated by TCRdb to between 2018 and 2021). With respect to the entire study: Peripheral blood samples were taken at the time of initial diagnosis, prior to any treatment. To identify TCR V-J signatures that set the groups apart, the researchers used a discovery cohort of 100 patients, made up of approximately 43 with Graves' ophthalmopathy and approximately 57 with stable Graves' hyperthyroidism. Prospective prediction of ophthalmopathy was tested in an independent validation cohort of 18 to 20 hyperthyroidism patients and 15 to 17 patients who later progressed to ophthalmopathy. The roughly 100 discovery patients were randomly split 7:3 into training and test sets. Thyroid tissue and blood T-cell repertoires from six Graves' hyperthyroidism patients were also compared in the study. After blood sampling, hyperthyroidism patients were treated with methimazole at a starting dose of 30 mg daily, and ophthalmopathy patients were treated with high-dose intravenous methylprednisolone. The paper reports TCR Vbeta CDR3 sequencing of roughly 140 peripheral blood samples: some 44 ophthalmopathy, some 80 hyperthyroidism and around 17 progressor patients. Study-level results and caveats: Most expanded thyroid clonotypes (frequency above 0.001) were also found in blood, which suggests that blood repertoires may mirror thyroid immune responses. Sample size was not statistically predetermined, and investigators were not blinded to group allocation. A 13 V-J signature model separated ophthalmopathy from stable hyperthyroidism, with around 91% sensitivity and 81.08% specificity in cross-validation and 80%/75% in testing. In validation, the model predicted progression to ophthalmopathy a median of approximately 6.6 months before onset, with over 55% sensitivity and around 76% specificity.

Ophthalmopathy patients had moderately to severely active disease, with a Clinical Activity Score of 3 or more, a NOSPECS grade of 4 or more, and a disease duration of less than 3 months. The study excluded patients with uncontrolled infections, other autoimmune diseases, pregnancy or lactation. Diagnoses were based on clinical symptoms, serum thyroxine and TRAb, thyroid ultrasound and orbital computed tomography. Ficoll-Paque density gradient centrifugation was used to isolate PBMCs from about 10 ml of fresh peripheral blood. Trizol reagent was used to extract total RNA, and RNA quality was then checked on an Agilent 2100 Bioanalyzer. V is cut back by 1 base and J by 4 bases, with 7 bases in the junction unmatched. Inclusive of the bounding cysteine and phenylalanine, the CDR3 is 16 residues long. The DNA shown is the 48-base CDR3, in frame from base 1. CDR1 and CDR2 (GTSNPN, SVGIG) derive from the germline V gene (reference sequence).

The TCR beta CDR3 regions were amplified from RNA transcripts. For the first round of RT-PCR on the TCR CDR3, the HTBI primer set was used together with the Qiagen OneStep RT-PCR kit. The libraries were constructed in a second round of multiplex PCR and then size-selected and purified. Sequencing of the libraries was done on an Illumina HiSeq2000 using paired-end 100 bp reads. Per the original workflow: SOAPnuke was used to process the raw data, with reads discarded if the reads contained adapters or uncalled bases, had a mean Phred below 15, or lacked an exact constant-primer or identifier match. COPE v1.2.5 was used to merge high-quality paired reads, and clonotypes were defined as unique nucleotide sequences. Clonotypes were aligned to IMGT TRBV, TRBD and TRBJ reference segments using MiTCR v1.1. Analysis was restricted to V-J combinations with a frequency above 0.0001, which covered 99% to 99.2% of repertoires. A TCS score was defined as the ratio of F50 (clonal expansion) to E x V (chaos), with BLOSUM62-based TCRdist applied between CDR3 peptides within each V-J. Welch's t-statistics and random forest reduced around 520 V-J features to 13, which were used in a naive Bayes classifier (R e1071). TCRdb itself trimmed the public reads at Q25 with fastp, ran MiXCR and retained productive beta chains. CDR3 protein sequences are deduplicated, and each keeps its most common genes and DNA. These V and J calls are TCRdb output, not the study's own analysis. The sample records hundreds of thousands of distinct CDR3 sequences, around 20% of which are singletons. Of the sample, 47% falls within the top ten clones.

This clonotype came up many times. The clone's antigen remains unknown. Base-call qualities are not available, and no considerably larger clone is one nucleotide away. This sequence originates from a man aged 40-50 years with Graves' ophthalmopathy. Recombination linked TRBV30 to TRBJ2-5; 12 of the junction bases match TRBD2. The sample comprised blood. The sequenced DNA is TGTGCCTGGAGTGCCCCTAGCGGGGGGGGACGAGAGACCCAGTACTTC. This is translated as CAWSAPSGGGRETQYF.